Listed here are 10 T cell receptor beta chains from one sample, sequenced in a study of prognosis after radiotherapy for stage I lung cancer. With two-round multiplex PCR, TCR beta CDR3 sequences were amplified from genomic DNA. Initially, in first-round PCR, primers specific to each TRBV and TRBJ gene were used. Via MiXCR, TCRdb re-called the multiplex PCR reads, giving one row per CDR3 protein. The top ten clones hold 30% to 35% of a sample with 15,000 to 20,000 distinct CDR3 sequences, over 45% of them seen once. Sequenced material: PBMCs, taken before or after stereotactic body radiation therapy (not recorded which). The receptors here all came from a donor over 45 with non-small cell lung cancer.

The chain is built from TRBV6-2 or TRBV6-3 and TRBJ2-3, with 9 bases fitting TRBD2. The V and J ends lost 7 bases and 0 bases, in that order; junction bases with no gene match: 29. The germline CDR1 and CDR2 sequences are MNHEY and SVGEGT. CDR3 length: 23 residues. The CDR3 bases are TGTGCCAGCACCCCTCGACGGACAGTGGTTAATAGCGGGAGTGTTTCTAGCACAGATACGCAGTATTTT. Encoded protein: CASTPRRTVVNSGSVSSTDTQYF.

This clonotype showed up many times. The chain links TRBV5-1 to TRBJ2-7; TRBD1 is a possible D gene (6 bases). Germline V gives CDR1 SGHRS, CDR2 YFSETQ. Trimming pared 4 bases from V and 3 bases from J, leaving 11 bases between. This CDR3 is built from 13 residues. The CDR3 DNA follows: TGCGCCAGCAGCCCTGGACAGATCTACGAGCAGTACTTC. Amino acid sequence: CASSPGQIYEQYF.

V usage is TRBV7-2 and J usage is TRBJ2-2; D call uncertain. Germline V lookup: CDR1 SGHTA, CDR2 FQGNSA. CDR3 length: 13 amino acids. The germline V and J ends were trimmed by 3 bases and 5 bases, with 7 bases remaining between them. CDR3 sequence (DNA): TGTGCCAGCAGCTTCGTGAGAACCGGGGAGCTGTTTTTT. Translating gives CASSFVRTGELFF.

V is TRBV28 and J is TRBJ1-2; 9 bases agree with TRBD1. V shed 5 bases, J shed 8 bases, and the junction held 9 bases outside the gene matches. The germline gives CDR1 MDHEN, CDR2 SYDVKM. The CDR3 has 14 amino acids. CDR3 protein: CASSKGTGSDGYTF. CDR3 in DNA: TGTGCCAGCAGTAAGGGGACAGGGTCGGACGGCTACACCTTC.

Turning to this clonotype: The likely explanation is a read error, given a far larger clone one base away. This CDR3 is CASSATPGSEQYF. The CDR3, as DNA: TGTGCCAGCAGCGCAACCCCGGGATCTGAGCAGTACTTC. V and J are TRBV12-3 or TRBV12-4 and TRBJ2-7; a weak D match, TRBD2 (5 bases). This CDR3 has 13 residues. Trimming took off 6 bases at V and 7 bases at J, with 16 bases between the two ends.

The chain joins TRBV4-2 to TRBJ2-1, with 7 positions matching TRBD2. The CDR3 has 16 residues. In germline, CDR1 is LGHNA, CDR2 YNFKEQ. The trim removed 0 bases at V and 0 bases at J, leaving 2 bases unmatched. CDR3 in amino acids: CASSQDGGSSYNEQFF. The CDR3 coding sequence is TGTGCCAGCAGCCAAGATGGCGGGAGCTCCTACAATGAGCAGTTCTTC.

The rearrangement links TRBV27 to TRBJ1-2, with D unresolved. The CDR3 extends over 13 amino acids. V was clipped by 2 bases and J by 3 bases, with 7 bases between them. Germline lookup yields CDR1 MNHEY and CDR2 SMNVEV (reference sequence). The CDR3 sequence: CASSLTRYYGYTF. CDR3 in DNA: TGTGCCAGCAGTTTAACACGGTACTATGGCTACACCTTC.

This clonotype has at least ten counts. This chain uses TRBV28 with TRBJ2-2, with D possibly being TRBD1 (6 bases). V lost 7 bases and J lost 6, with 15 bases in between. CDR3 length: 14 amino acids. In germline, CDR1 is MDHEN, CDR2 SYDVKM. This CDR3 is CASKTLWGPGELFF. The CDR3 DNA follows: TGTGCCAGCAAAACCCTTTGGGGGCCCGGGGAGCTGTTTTTT.

Details on this clonotype: A much larger clonotype is one base distant, so this may be a read error. The chain uses TRBV9 and TRBJ2-5; possible D gene TRBD2, 5 bases. CDR1 and CDR2 from the germline V gene are SGDLS and YYNGEE. The CDR3 is 13 residues long. In DNA form, the CDR3 reads TGTGCCATCAGCCCAGGACTGGGAGAGACCCAGTACTTC. Translated, it gives CAISPGLGETQYF.

CDR3 sequence: CASTEPNAVELFF. As DNA, the CDR3 is TGTGCCAGCACTGAGCCGAACGCCGTGGAGCTGTTTTTT. The V gene is TRBV6-1, the J gene TRBJ2-2; D not certain. The V gene's germline CDR1 is MNHNS and CDR2 SASEGT. The ends were cut back, 7 bases at V and 10 bases at J, with 16 bases in the middle. The length of the CDR3 is 13 residues.